A single TCR beta chain is shown here with its context. As yet, its antigen is unknown. Vbeta (60) and Jbeta (13) primers were used in the PCR. Repertoires were generated with immunoSEQ multiplex PCR, while TCRdb's copy carries only in-frame clones and drops some. The table has 250,000 to 350,000 clones, 86% seen once; the top ten hold 3% to 4%. This record belongs to a study of cytomegalovirus exposure and HLA in healthy donors. The study, taken as a whole, reports: In a later analysis, TCR association rates varied by HLA locus: DRB1 most, HLA-C fewest. Several top significant clusters appeared, in a later analysis, to be linked to common viral pathogens. Rarity marked most TCR sequences, yet some public TCRs occurred in many donors. A highly shared variant cluster was judged a likely technical artifact.

The CDR3 sequence is 14 residues long. The V and J ends lost 2 bases and 10 bases respectively, with 17 bases between them. Germline loops: CDR1 SGHNT, CDR2 YENEEA. Sequences were obtained from PBMCs. This receptor was taken from a middle-aged man in good health and CMV-seropositive. The V call is TRBV11-3, the J call TRBJ1-1; maybe TRBD1 (6 bases). CDR3 bases: TGTGCCAGCAGCTTAAGGGGGACGGCCTCTACAGCTTTCTTT. This sequence encodes CASSLRGTASTAFF.